This entry describes one T cell receptor (beta chain). Antigen unknown. The record originates from a study of graft-versus-host responses after intestinal transplantation. The overall study: Recipients underwent multivisceral, liver-intestinal, or isolated intestinal transplants. Anti-thymocyte globulin induction preceded 2 to 4 years of tacrolimus and steroid maintenance in all recipients.

TCRdb's table, derived via immunoSEQ multiplex PCR, lists solely in-frame clones and lacks some. The sample consists of 62,000 or so clones, approximately 90% of them appearing once. Germline V CDR1 and CDR2: SGHVS, FQNEAQ. The CDR3 has 16 amino acids. Trimming took 4 bases from V and 4 from J; bases not matched to a gene: 6. General study results and limits: Among recipient marrow samples, GvH clones were found; some appeared first in ileum or blood. With peak circulating GvH clone levels came an association with early post-transplant HvG declines.

This sample comprised PBMCs, obtained 26 days after transplant. The origin of this receptor is a human patient who received an intestinal transplant, so some T cells may come from the graft donor. V and J are TRBV7-8 and TRBJ1-5; 11 bases are shared with TRBD1. DNA of the CDR3: TGTGCCAGCAGCTCCGGGACAGGGGGTTGGAATCAGCCCCAGCATTTT. This encodes CASSSGTGGWNQPQHF.